The present TCR beta chain was sequenced within a study of cytomegalovirus exposure and HLA in healthy donors. Study in general: Early released data had 65 million to 100 million unique TCRs, all coming from HLA-typed donors. Whole-study findings and limits: As a later analysis showed, a missense DCLRE1C variant was linked to trimming of TCR beta V- and J-genes. Follow-up analysis found HLA locus-dependent TCR association rates, highest for DRB1 and lowest for HLA-C. Previously analyzed data showed that most TCR beta V segments were productive at a frequency of about 87% or about 30%.

The V gene's germline CDR1 is LGHNA and CDR2 YNFKEQ. This CDR3 contains 14 residues. V lost 5 bases, J lost 4 bases, and 5 bases stayed unmatched. This clone was observed a handful of times. The antigen remains undetermined. The PCR ran on 60 Vbeta and 13 Jbeta primers. Assay used: immunoSEQ multiplex PCR; TCRdb lists only in-frame clones, some missing. The sample yields 200,000 to 250,000 clones, roughly three quarters seen once. Sequencing used PBMCs. This clonotype originated in a man between 45 and 60 years old in good health and CMV-seronegative. The chain has TRBV4-2 and TRBJ2-5; 9 bases line up with TRBD2. The CDR3 region has the DNA TGTGCCAGCAGCGCGGGGGGGCGGGCAGAGACCCAGTACTTC. Protein product: CASSAGGRAETQYF.